The clone carrying this T cell receptor beta chain was recorded only once. Its antigen is not known. This sample's TCRbeta library carried unique molecular identifier barcodes. TCRdb passed the PCR reads through MiXCR, listing each CDR3 protein once. The table records 40,000 to 55,000 distinct CDR3 sequences, less than 6% of them present only once. This record belongs to a study of T-cell reconstitution after alpha-beta-depleted transplantation in children. The study, taken as a whole, reports: After transplant, at about two months, alpha-beta T cells were reportedly derived from several hundred expanded graft clones.

With 5 bases removed from V and 5 bases from J, the gap between germline ends came to 13 bases. The CDR3 has 14 residues. Germline lookup yields CDR1 SEHNR and CDR2 FQNEAQ (reference sequence). This chain connects TRBV7-9 to TRBJ2-1; the D is unclear. The sequence derives from a female patient aged 2-15 years who had a stem cell transplant for aplastic anemia, so the T cells may come from the graft donor. Sequences were derived from PBMCs, mostly from graft donor cells, sampled 60 days after TCRalphabeta/CD19-depleted stem cell transplant. Written as DNA, the CDR3 is TGTGCCAGCAGCCACCAGACGGAAAACAATGAGCAGTTCTTC. Residues: CASSHQTENNEQFF.